The 14 T cell receptor beta chains given below trace back to one sample, sequenced in a study of blood T cell repertoires in COVID-19. Assay used: immunoSEQ multiplex PCR; TCRdb lists only in-frame clones, some missing. The table includes about 300,000 clones, roughly nine tenths detected once. Sequencing was performed on PBMCs or T cells enriched from blood (not recorded which). These receptors all stem from a woman aged 40 to 50 who had recovered from COVID-19.

The chain couples TRBV7-9 to TRBJ2-2, with D maybe TRBD2 (6 bases). Germline V CDR1 and CDR2: SEHNR, FQNEAQ (reference sequence). V gave up 3 bases and J gave up 0 bases, with 20 bases separating them. The length of the CDR3 is 19 residues. This chain's CDR3 is CASSFIPQRANANTGELFF. The CDR3 bases are TGTGCCAGCAGCTTCATCCCCCAGCGGGCGAACGCGAACACCGGGGAGCTGTTTTTT.

J is TRBJ2-1 and V is TRBV7-3; 10 bases are shared with TRBD2. The V segment lost 5 bases and the J segment 5 bases; nucleotides outside the gene matches: 12. CDR3 size: 17 residues. CDR1 and CDR2 (germline): SGHTA, FQGTGA. The CDR3 sequence: CASSPGGGTSENNEQFF. In DNA, the CDR3 is TGTGCCAGCAGCCCGGGCGGCGGGACTAGCGAGAACAATGAGCAGTTCTTC. Using reference TRBV7-3 and TRBJ2-1 for the parts outside the CDR3, the full variable domain is GAGVSQTPSNKVTEKGKYVELRCDPISGHTALYWYRQSLGQGPEFLIYFQGTGAADDSGLPNDRFFAVRPEGSVSTLKIQRTERGDSAVYLCASSPGGGTSENNEQFFGPGTRLTVL.

The chain recombines TRBV19 with TRBJ1-2; maybe TRBD1 (6 bases). CDR3 length equals 14 residues. Germline V gives CDR1 LNHDA, CDR2 SQIVND (reference sequence). V shed 6 bases and J shed 2 bases, with 13 bases lying between them. The CDR3 DNA reads TGTGCCAGTAGCCACATCACAGGGAACTATGGCTACACCTTC. This codes for CASSHITGNYGYTF.

J is TRBJ1-3 and V is TRBV7-2, with TRBD1 as a possible D gene (6 bases). Germline CDR1 and CDR2: SGHTA and FQGNSA. The CDR3 sequence is 16 residues long. The V gene lost 6 bases and the J gene lost 0 bases, with 15 bases spanning the gap. In nucleotides, the CDR3 is TGTGCCAGCAGTTCGACAGGTTCATACTCTGGAAACACCATATATTTT. Amino acids: CASSSTGSYSGNTIYF. The full variable domain, its missing parts supplied by reference TRBV7-2 and TRBJ1-3, is GAGVSQSPSNKVTEKGKDVELRCDPISGHTALYWYRQSLGQGLEFLIYFQGNSAPDKSGLPSDRFSAERTGGSVSTLTIQRTQQEDSAVYLCASSSTGSYSGNTIYFGEGSWLTVV.

The chain couples TRBV30 to TRBJ1-1; D is unclear. V dropped 4 bases and J dropped 0 bases, with 6 bases sitting between them. The CDR3 totals 12 residues. Germline V gene lookup returns CDR1 GTSNPN and CDR2 SVGIG (reference sequence). The CDR3 nucleotides read TGTGCCTGGAAGAGGGTGAACACTGAAGCTTTCTTT. Protein: CAWKRVNTEAFF.

The chain recombines TRBV7-9 with TRBJ2-7; TRBD1 agrees at 8 bases. The junction had 3 bases not matched to a gene; V was cut back by 3 bases and J by 5 bases. Germline lookup yields CDR1 SEHNR and CDR2 FQNEAQ (reference sequence). This CDR3 is built from 13 residues. The CDR3 protein is CASSFTDRDEQYF. CDR3 sequence (DNA): TGTGCCAGCAGCTTCACGGACAGGGACGAGCAGTACTTC.

The J gene is TRBJ1-4, the V gene TRBV5-1, with D perhaps TRBD1 (5 bases). The V end was cut by 1 base, the J end by 6 bases, with 13 bases between. There are 15 residues in the CDR3. Germline V lookup: CDR1 SGHRS, CDR2 YFSETQ. Here the CDR3 reads CASSLFPGKDEKLFF. The CDR3 DNA sequence: TGCGCCAGCAGCTTGTTTCCAGGGAAGGATGAAAAACTGTTTTTT.

V usage is TRBV27 and J usage is TRBJ2-7; D perhaps matches TRBD1 (5 bases). The length of the CDR3 is 15 residues. Trimming cost V 2 bases and J 0 bases, with 11 bases left between them. The V gene's germline CDR1 is MNHEY and CDR2 SMNVEV (reference sequence). Written as DNA, the CDR3 is TGTGCCAGCAGTTTACACAGGTCCTACTCCTACGAGCAGTACTTC. It is translated as CASSLHRSYSYEQYF.

On this clone itself: The germline gene is not matched at one end of the junction; a read error may be the cause. The chain has TRBV6-5 and TRBJ2-7; 11 nucleotides align to TRBD2. This CDR3 region has 14 residues. Germline V lookup: CDR1 MNHEY, CDR2 SVGAGI. The CDR3 protein is CASSSKRTSGQPIF. The CDR3 DNA follows: TGTGCCAGCAGCTCAAAAAGGACTAGCGGGCAGCCGATCTTC.

V usage is TRBV7-2 and J usage is TRBJ1-6; D is unclear. CDR1 and CDR2 from the germline V gene are SGHTA and FQGNSA. This CDR3 has 16 amino acids. The ends were cut back, 5 bases at V and 0 bases at J, with 11 bases in the middle. The CDR3 bases are TGTGCCAGCAGCCCCCGAGCAACCTCCTATAATTCACCCCTCCACTTT. Amino acids: CASSPRATSYNSPLHF. Combining the CDR3 with reference TRBV7-2 and TRBJ1-6 gives the whole variable domain GAGVSQSPSNKVTEKGKDVELRCDPISGHTALYWYRQSLGQGLEFLIYFQGNSAPDKSGLPSDRFSAERTGGSVSTLTIQRTQQEDSAVYLCASSPRATSYNSPLHFGNGTRLTVT.

V usage is TRBV5-1 and J usage is TRBJ1-5; 11 bases map to TRBD1. The CDR3 has 14 residues. Trimming at V came to 4 bases and at J to 6 bases, leaving 3 bases not matched to a gene. Germline assignment: CDR1 SGHRS and CDR2 YFSETQ. The CDR3 sequence: CASSTGTGGQPQHF. CDR3 coding DNA: TGCGCCAGCAGCACCGGGACAGGGGGTCAGCCCCAGCATTTT. Looking up the rest from reference TRBV5-1 and TRBJ1-5 gives the full variable domain: KAGVTQTPRYLIKTRGQQVTLSCSPISGHRSVSWYQQTPGQGLQFLFEYFSETQRNKGNFPGRFSGRQFSNSRSEMNVSTLELGDSALYLCASSTGTGGQPQHFGDGTRLSIL.

This chain joins TRBV20-1 and TRBJ1-1, with unresolved D. Per the germline V gene, CDR1 is DFQATT and CDR2 is SNEGSKA (reference sequence). V lost 3 bases and J 4 bases, leaving 6 bases between the germline ends. The CDR3 loop spans 11 amino acids. CDR3 in DNA: TGCAGTGCTAGTTTCGTCACTGAAGCTTTCTTT. Translated: CSASFVTEAFF.

This sequence joins TRBV11-2 and TRBJ1-2; a possible D gene is TRBD1 (6 bases). The CDR3 extends over 15 amino acids. V lost 4 bases and J 5 bases, leaving 17 bases between the germline ends. CDR1 and CDR2 (germline): SGHAT, FQNNGV. The CDR3 nucleotides are TGTGCCAGCAGCTCCGTCGCACAGGGAACGTATGGCTACACCTTC. It specifies CASSSVAQGTYGYTF.

On this clone: Other DNA sequences of this sample code for an identical CDR3. The V and J genes are TRBV19 and TRBJ1-2, with 10 bases that match TRBD1. The germline V gene encodes CDR1 LNHDA and CDR2 SQIVND (reference sequence). This CDR3 spans 14 amino acids. The V gene end was trimmed by 3 bases and the J gene end by 3 bases; junction bases not matched to a gene: 1. CDR3 DNA sequence: TGTGCCAGTAGTATCGGGACAGGGGACTATGGCTACACCTTC. The encoded protein is CASSIGTGDYGYTF. Full variable domain (rest looked up from reference TRBV19 and TRBJ1-2): DGGITQSPKYLFRKEGQNVTLSCEQNLNHDAMYWYRQDPGQGLRLIYYSQIVNDFQKGDIAEGYSVSREKKESFPLTVTSAQKNPTAFYLCASSIGTGDYGYTFGSGTRLTVV.